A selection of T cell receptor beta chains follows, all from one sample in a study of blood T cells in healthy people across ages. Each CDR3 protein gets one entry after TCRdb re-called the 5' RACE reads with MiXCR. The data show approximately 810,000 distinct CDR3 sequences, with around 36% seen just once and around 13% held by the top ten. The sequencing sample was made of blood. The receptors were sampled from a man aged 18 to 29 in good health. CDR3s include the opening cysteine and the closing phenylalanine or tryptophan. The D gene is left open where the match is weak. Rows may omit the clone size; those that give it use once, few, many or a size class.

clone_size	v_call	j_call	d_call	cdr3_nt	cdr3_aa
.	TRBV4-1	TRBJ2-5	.	TGCGCCGGCAGCCAAGCACAGGACCAAGAGACCCAGTACTTC	CAGSQAQDQETQYF
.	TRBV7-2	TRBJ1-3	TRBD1	TGTGCCAGCAGCGCGGACAGGGGGCGAAACACCATATATTTT	CASSADRGRNTIYF
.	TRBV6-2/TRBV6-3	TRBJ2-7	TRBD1	TGTGCCAGCAGTTACGAGGTGGAATCAGGGGGCAGGAATGAGCAGTACTTC	CASSYEVESGGRNEQYF
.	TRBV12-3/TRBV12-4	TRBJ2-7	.	TGTGCCAGCAGTTCAACCGGGACGGAGTACGAGCAGTACTTC	CASSSTGTEYEQYF
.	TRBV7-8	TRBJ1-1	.	TGTGCCAGCAGCTCTAGGTCTTCGAACACTGAAGCTTTCTTT	CASSSRSSNTEAFF
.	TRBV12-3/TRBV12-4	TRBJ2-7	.	TGTGCCAGCAGTCCGGACCGGTACTACAAGCAGTACTTC	CASSPDRYYKQYF
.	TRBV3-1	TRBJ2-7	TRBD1	TGTGCCAGCAGCCGACAGGGGGACATGGCCTACAATGAGCAGTACTTC	CASSRQGDMAYNEQYF
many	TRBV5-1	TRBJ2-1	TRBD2	TGCGCCAGCAGCTTGGATCTAGCGGGGGAGCAGTTCTTC	CASSLDLAGEQFF
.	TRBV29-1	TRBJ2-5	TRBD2	TGCAGCGTGGACCCGGGACTAGCGGCCTACAATGAGCAGTACTTC	CSVDPGLAAYNEQYF
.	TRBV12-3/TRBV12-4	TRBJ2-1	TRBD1	TGTGCCAGCAGTCCATCGGACAGGGGCTCCTACAATGAGCAGTTCTTC	CASSPSDRGSYNEQFF
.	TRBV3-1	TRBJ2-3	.	TGTGCCAGCAGCCAAGTAACTAGCCCCTCCGATACGCAGTATTTT	CASSQVTSPSDTQYF
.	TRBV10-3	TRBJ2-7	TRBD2	TGTGCCATCAGTGGCGGACTAGCGGGAATCTCCTACGAGCAGTACTTC	CAISGGLAGISYEQYF
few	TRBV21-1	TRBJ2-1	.	TGTGCCGGCACGGACAGGGTCTTACCCTCCTACAATGAGCAGTTCTTC	CAGTDRVLPSYNEQFF
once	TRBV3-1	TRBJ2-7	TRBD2	TGTGCCAGCAGCCAGGAAGCGGGGGCGTACAATGAGCAGTACTTC	CASSQEAGAYNEQYF
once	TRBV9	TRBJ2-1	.	TGTGCCAGCAGCGCCGAGACTGGGATAATTAAGCAGTTCTTC	CASSAETGIIKQFF
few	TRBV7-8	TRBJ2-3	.	TGTGCCAGCAGTTATAAATACGGGACAGATACGCAGTATTTT	CASSYKYGTDTQYF
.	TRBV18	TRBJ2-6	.	TGTGCCAGCTCACAACAGGGAGCCAACGTCCTGACTTTC	CASSQQGANVLTF
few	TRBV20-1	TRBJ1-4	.	TGCAGTGCCTGGAAAGGGGCTAATGAAAAACTGTTTTTT	CSAWKGANEKLFF
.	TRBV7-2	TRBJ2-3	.	TGTGCCAGCAGCTCCTTTAACAGGGCGGGAGATACGCAGTATTTT	CASSSFNRAGDTQYF
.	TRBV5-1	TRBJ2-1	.	TGCGCCAGCAGCTTCGGGTCGACCCTTTCCAATGAGCAGTTCTTC	CASSFGSTLSNEQFF
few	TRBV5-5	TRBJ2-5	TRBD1	TGTGCCAGCAGCTCGGAGCCCGGGACAGCTATCCAAGAGACCCAGTACTTC	CASSSEPGTAIQETQYF
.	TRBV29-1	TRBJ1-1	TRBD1	TGCAGCGCTACAGGGGAGTACACTGAAGCTTTCTTT	CSATGEYTEAFF
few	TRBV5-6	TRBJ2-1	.	TGTGCCAGCAGCAATGCTGGGGGGGCAAAGGAGCAGTTCTTC	CASSNAGGAKEQFF
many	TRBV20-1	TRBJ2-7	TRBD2	TGCAGTGCTAGAGATCGAACGGGGGGACCCTACGAGCAGTACTTC	CSARDRTGGPYEQYF
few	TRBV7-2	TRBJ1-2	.	TGTGCCAGCAGCTTATCGGCTCCTGTCGGTGGCTACACCTTC	CASSLSAPVGGYTF
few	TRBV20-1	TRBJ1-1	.	TGCAGTGCTAGAGGGGGAGGGGTAAACACTGAAGCTTTCTTT	CSARGGGVNTEAFF
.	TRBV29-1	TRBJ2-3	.	TGCAGCGTAGTGGAAACAGGGACAGATACGCAGTATTTT	CSVVETGTDTQYF
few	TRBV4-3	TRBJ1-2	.	TGCGCCAGCAGCCAAGATCTGGGCAGGGCTAACTATGGCTACACCTTC	CASSQDLGRANYGYTF
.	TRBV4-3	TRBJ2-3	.	TGCGCCAGCAGCCCCAGCATTGGGGCCCCAGATACGCAGTATTTT	CASSPSIGAPDTQYF
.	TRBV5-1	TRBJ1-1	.	TGCGCCAGCGCTACAGGGACGATGAACACTGAAGCTTTCTTT	CASATGTMNTEAFF
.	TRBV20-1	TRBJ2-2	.	TGCAGTGCTAGAGATGGGGGGGAAGGGGGCCTTTCGGACACCGGGGAGCTGTTTTTT	CSARDGGEGGLSDTGELFF
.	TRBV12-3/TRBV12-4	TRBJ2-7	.	TGTGCCAGCACTACAAGGGAATCCTACGAGCAGTACTTC	CASTTRESYEQYF
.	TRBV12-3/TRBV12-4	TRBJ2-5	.	TGTGCCCGCAGTTTCCTTACAGCTCAAGAGACCCAGTACTTC	CARSFLTAQETQYF
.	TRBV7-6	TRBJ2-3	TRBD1	TGTGCCAGCAGCCCCCGACAGGGGGCCACGTCAACTACGCAGTATTTT	CASSPRQGATSTTQYF
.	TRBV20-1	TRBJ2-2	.	TGCAGTGCTACCGGGGACGCATCCGGGGAGCTGTTTTTT	CSATGDASGELFF
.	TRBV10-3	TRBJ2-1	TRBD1	TGTGCCACCGGGACAGGGAGAGAGACCCAGTTCTTC	CATGTGRETQFF
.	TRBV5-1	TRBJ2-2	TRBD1	TGCGCCAGCAGCTTGGGACAGGGGATCGGGGAGCTGTTTTTT	CASSLGQGIGELFF
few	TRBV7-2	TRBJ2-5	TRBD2	TGTGCCAGCAGCTCGGGGGGGGGCCCGGAGACCCAGTACTTC	CASSSGGGPETQYF
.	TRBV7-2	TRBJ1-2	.	TGTGCCAGCAGCCTTCACAGGACCTCTAACTATGACTACACCTTC	CASSLHRTSNYDYTF
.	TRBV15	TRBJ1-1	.	TGTGCCACCAGCACCCGGGACGGATTTAACACTGAAGCTTTCTTT	CATSTRDGFNTEAFF
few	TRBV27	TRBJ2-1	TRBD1	TGTGCCAGCAGTTCATCCGCACAGGGGTCCTACAATGAGCAGTTCTTC	CASSSSAQGSYNEQFF
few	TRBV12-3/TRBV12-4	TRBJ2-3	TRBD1	TGTGCCAGCAGTTTTCGTAGGGGGCGCACAGATACGCAGTATTTT	CASSFRRGRTDTQYF
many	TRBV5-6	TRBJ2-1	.	TGTGCCAGCAGCTTTTATCGGGGAGCCAATGAGCAGTTCTTC	CASSFYRGANEQFF
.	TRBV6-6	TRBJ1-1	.	TGTGCCAGCAGTTACGGAATTCGACAGGCCCCTTTCTTT	CASSYGIRQAPFF
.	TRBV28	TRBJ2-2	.	TGTGCCAGCAGTCGAGGAGGGGGGGAGAACACCGGGGAGCTGTTTTTT	CASSRGGGENTGELFF
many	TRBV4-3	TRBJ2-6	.	TGCGCCAGCAGCCAAGATATGGCAGGGCCCTCTGGGGCCAACGTCCTGACTTTC	CASSQDMAGPSGANVLTF
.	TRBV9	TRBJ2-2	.	TGTGCCAGCAGCGGGCTGGACGGATACACCGGGGAGCTGTTTTTT	CASSGLDGYTGELFF
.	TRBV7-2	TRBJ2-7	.	TGTGCCAGCAGCTCCGTGGGTGGGCCAGCCTACGAGCAGTACTTC	CASSSVGGPAYEQYF